Listed below are T cell receptor beta chains from one sample, sequenced in a study of radiation and T cells in renal cell carcinoma. The assay was immunoSEQ multiplex PCR, and TCRdb's table has in-frame clones only and misses some. The table has around 99,000 clones, approximately 82% seen once. The sample here was blood, taken from a patient whose treatment included radiotherapy and nephrectomy. The receptors come from a man aged 60 to 75 with renal cell carcinoma. Each CDR3 is given with its conserved first and last residue. The D gene is left open where the match is weak. Clone size appears in some rows only: once, few, many, or a class for an expanded clone.

15	TRBV6-5	TRBD1	TRBJ1-2	-	TGTGCCAGCGGGATCACAGGGGGCGCAGAAGCTGGCTACACCTTC	CASGITGGAEAGYTF
16	TRBV2	TRBD2	TRBJ2-5	-	TGTGCCAGCAGTCGTAGCGGGAGGGCCACGGGAGAGACCCAGTACTTC	CASSRSGRATGETQYF
14	TRBV5-1	-	TRBJ1-1	-	TGCGCCAGCAGCTTGATACAGGAGAACACTGAAGCTTTCTTT	CASSLIQENTEAFF
13	TRBV7-9	-	TRBJ1-3	-	TGTGCCAGCAAGGGGCTGGCTGGAAACACCATATATTTT	CASKGLAGNTIYF
14	TRBV11-2	-	TRBJ1-5	-	TGTGCCAGCAGCTTAATAGGGGGGAATCAGCCCCAGCATTTT	CASSLIGGNQPQHF
15	TRBV7-8	-	TRBJ2-3	-	TGTGCCAGCAGCTTAGCGCTAGTCCCCACAGATACGCAGTATTTT	CASSLALVPTDTQYF
11	TRBV18	-	TRBJ2-2	once	TGTGCCAGCTCATCGGGCGGGGAGCTGTTTTTT	CASSSGGELFF
16	TRBV7-2	TRBD2	TRBJ2-2	-	TGTGCCAGCAGGCAGGGGTATAGCGGGAGCACCGGGGAGCTGTTTTTT	CASRQGYSGSTGELFF
13	TRBV6-5	-	TRBJ2-1	-	TGTGCCAGCAGCTCCCGACTAGTCAGTGAGCAGTTCTTC	CASSSRLVSEQFF
15	TRBV7-2	TRBD2	TRBJ2-1	once	TGTGCCAGCAGCTTTTCTAGCGGGGGCCTGGATGAGCAGTTCTTC	CASSFSSGGLDEQFF
16	TRBV7-2	TRBD2	TRBJ2-7	-	TGTGCCAGCAGCTCGGGAGGGGGGGTGAGCTCCTACGAGCAGTACTTC	CASSSGGGVSSYEQYF
14	TRBV5-1	TRBD1	TRBJ2-1	-	TGCGCCAGCACGCAACAGGGGTCCCACAATGAGCAGTTCTTC	CASTQQGSHNEQFF
14	TRBV19	-	TRBJ2-2	once	TGTGCCAGTAGTTTACGACGGGGCACCGGGGAGCTGTTTTTT	CASSLRRGTGELFF
13	TRBV6-9	-	TRBJ1-5	-	TGTGCCAGCACCCTACATAGCAATCAGCCCCAGCATTTT	CASTLHSNQPQHF
15	TRBV7-8	TRBD2	TRBJ2-5	-	TGTGCCAGCAGCTTATTAGCGGGAGGGGGGAAGACCCAGTACTTC	CASSLLAGGGKTQYF
14	TRBV6-5	TRBD1	TRBJ1-5	once	TGTGCCAGCAGTTCGGACAGGGAAAGTCAGCCCCAGCATTTT	CASSSDRESQPQHF
13	TRBV5-4	-	TRBJ1-1	-	TGTGCCACAACCGGGGGTATGGACACTGAAGCTTTCTTT	CATTGGMDTEAFF
15	TRBV7-8	TRBD2	TRBJ2-1	once	TGTGCCAGCAGCCTATCCCGGGAGGCCCCATATGAGCAGTTCTTC	CASSLSREAPYEQFF
15	TRBV18	-	TRBJ1-3	-	TGTGCCAGCTCACCAACCGGGACTCAGGGAAACACCATATATTTT	CASSPTGTQGNTIYF
15	TRBV27	-	TRBJ2-7	-	TGTGCCAGCAGTCAGAAGGTGGGGTTAACCTACGAGCAGTACTTC	CASSQKVGLTYEQYF
14	TRBV28	TRBD1	TRBJ2-7	-	TGTGCCAGCAGTTTACCGGGACAGGGCTACGAGCAGTACTTC	CASSLPGQGYEQYF
14	TRBV10-3	-	TRBJ2-7	-	TGTGCCGTTGCGGTGGGACTGGACCTGGGCGAGCAGTACTTC	CAVAVGLDLGEQYF
11	TRBV28	-	TRBJ2-1	-	TGTGCCAGCCTTAGCGGCTGGGAGCAGTTCTTC	CASLSGWEQFF
14	TRBV9	-	TRBJ1-5	-	TGTGCCAGCAGCGTAGGGGGTAGCAATCAGCCCCAGCATTTT	CASSVGGSNQPQHF
11	TRBV5-1	-	TRBJ2-7	-	TGCGCCAGCAGCCCTGACTACGAGCAGTACTTC	CASSPDYEQYF
13	TRBV7-9	-	TRBJ2-7	-	TGTGCCAGCAGCTCCCGGGACACCTACGAGCAGTACTTC	CASSSRDTYEQYF
13	TRBV27	-	TRBJ1-1	-	TGTGCCAGCAGCCTTGGACTGAACACTGAAGCTTTCTTT	CASSLGLNTEAFF
15	TRBV4-1	-	TRBJ1-5	many	TGCGCCAGCAGCCAAGAAGGTTCCGAATCTCAGCCCCAGCATTTT	CASSQEGSESQPQHF
12	TRBV29-1	TRBD1	TRBJ2-7	-	TGCAGCGCAGGGGGAGCCTCCTACGAGCAGTACTTC	CSAGGASYEQYF
14	TRBV19	-	TRBJ2-7	-	TGTGCCAGTAGTATAGGGGACATGTCCTACGAGCAGTACTTC	CASSIGDMSYEQYF
15	TRBV11-2	-	TRBJ2-7	-	TGTGCCAGCAGCAATCGACGGAGCGAACCGGACGAGCAGTACTTC	CASSNRRSEPDEQYF
15	TRBV6-5	TRBD2	TRBJ2-1	-	TGTGCCAGCAACGGACTAGCGGGAGTTGGGAATGAGCAGTTCTTC	CASNGLAGVGNEQFF
14	TRBV14	-	TRBJ2-7	-	TGTGCCAGCAGCCCCTACCTCGGCCTACGAGTGCAGTACTTC	CASSPYLGLRVQYF
13	TRBV28	-	TRBJ1-3	-	TGTGCCAGCACCCTTAACTCTGGAAACACCATATATTTT	CASTLNSGNTIYF
19	TRBV4-1	-	TRBJ1-2	-	TGCGCCAGCAGCCAGGGCCTCGGTGGTGGAAGGGCCTCGCCTTATGGCTACACCTTC	CASSQGLGGGRASPYGYTF
13	TRBV27	-	TRBJ1-2	-	TGTGCCAGCAGTTTACGCTCAGACTATGGCTACACCTTC	CASSLRSDYGYTF
19	TRBV7-6	TRBD2	TRBJ2-1	few	TGTGCCAGCAGCCCGGGACTAGCGTTCCCCTCGAGCTCCTACAATGAGCAGTTCTTC	CASSPGLAFPSSSYNEQFF
15	TRBV5-1	TRBD2	TRBJ2-2	-	TGCGCCAGCGAGGAGCGGGAGGACCACACCGGGGAGCTGTTTTTT	CASEEREDHTGELFF
12	TRBV30	-	TRBJ2-3	-	TGTGCCTTGGGACTGACGACAGATACGCAGTATTTT	CALGLTTDTQYF
14	TRBV19	-	TRBJ1-4	-	TGTGCCAGTAGTGGACGGAGAACTAATGAAAAACTGTTTTTT	CASSGRRTNEKLFF
14	TRBV11-2	-	TRBJ2-5	-	TGTGCCAGCAGCTCCAGGCAGCCACAAGAGACCCAGTACTTC	CASSSRQPQETQYF
19	TRBV21-1	-	TRBJ1-5	-	TGTGCCAGCAGCGTTTTTGGTCCAAGGAACAGGGGGTCGAGTCAGCCCCAGCATTTT	CASSVFGPRNRGSSQPQHF
13	TRBV19	-	TRBJ1-4	-	TGTGCCAGTAGTAGGACGGTCAAAGAAAAACTGTTTTTT	CASSRTVKEKLFF
17	TRBV7-8	TRBD1	TRBJ2-7	-	TGTGCCAGCAGCCTGCTCTCGGGGGACAGGAGCTCCTACGAGCAGTACTTC	CASSLLSGDRSSYEQYF
13	TRBV6-1	-	TRBJ2-7	-	TGTGCCAGCAGTGAATCCCGGAGGGTCGAGCAGTACTTC	CASSESRRVEQYF
16	TRBV28	TRBD2	TRBJ2-5	-	TGTGCCAGCAGTTTAACTAGCGGGAGGGCAAAAGAGACCCAGTACTTC	CASSLTSGRAKETQYF
14	TRBV28	TRBD1	TRBJ2-7	-	TGTGCCAGCAGTACCACGGACAGGGGGTACGAGCAGTACTTC	CASSTTDRGYEQYF
16	TRBV4-3	-	TRBJ2-3	-	TGCGCCAGCAGCCCACAAAAGGGGGGGCTCACAGATACGCAGTATTTT	CASSPQKGGLTDTQYF
15	TRBV5-1	TRBD1	TRBJ2-7	-	TGCGCCAGCAGCCCCCTGTTGGGACAGGGCTACGAGCAGTACTTC	CASSPLLGQGYEQYF
12	TRBV21-1	-	TRBJ1-1	-	TGTGCCAGCAGCACGCAAAACACTGAAGCTTTCTTT	CASSTQNTEAFF
15	TRBV9	TRBD1	TRBJ1-4	-	TGTGCCAGCAGCGTAGATCGGGCAGGGGGTGAAAAACTGTTTTTT	CASSVDRAGGEKLFF